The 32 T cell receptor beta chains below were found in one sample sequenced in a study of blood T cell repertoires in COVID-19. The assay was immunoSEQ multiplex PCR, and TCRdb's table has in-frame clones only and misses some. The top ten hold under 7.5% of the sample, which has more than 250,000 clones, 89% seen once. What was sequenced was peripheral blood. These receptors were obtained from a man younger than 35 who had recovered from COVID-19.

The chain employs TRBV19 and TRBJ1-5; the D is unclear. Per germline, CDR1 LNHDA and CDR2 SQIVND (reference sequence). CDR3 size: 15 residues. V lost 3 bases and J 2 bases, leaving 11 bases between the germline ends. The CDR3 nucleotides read TGTGCCAGTAGTATGGTATCCGGGGGCAATCAGCCCCAGCATTTT. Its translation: CASSMVSGGNQPQHF.

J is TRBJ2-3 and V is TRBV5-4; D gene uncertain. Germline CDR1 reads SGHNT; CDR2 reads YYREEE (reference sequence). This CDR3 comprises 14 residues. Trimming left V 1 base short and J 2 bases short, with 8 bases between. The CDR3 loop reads CASSLLLDTDTQYF. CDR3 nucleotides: TGTGCCAGCAGCTTGCTTCTAGACACAGATACGCAGTATTTT.

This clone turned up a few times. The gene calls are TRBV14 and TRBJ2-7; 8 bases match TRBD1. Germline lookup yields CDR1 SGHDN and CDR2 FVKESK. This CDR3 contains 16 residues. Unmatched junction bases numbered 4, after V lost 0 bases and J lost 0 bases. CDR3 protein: CASSQDIGQGSYEQYF. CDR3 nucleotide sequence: TGTGCCAGCAGCCAAGATATCGGACAGGGCTCCTACGAGCAGTACTTC.

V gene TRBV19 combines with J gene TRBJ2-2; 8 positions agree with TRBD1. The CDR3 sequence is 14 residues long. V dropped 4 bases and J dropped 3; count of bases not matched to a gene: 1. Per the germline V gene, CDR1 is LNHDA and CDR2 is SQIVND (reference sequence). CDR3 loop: CASSTGQDTGELFF. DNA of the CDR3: TGTGCCAGTAGTACGGGACAGGACACCGGGGAGCTGTTTTTT.

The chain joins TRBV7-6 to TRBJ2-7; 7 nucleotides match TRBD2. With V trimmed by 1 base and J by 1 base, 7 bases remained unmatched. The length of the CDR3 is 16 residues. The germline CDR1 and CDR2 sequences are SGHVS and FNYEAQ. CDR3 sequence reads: CASSLGSSGVSYEQYF. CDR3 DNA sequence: TGTGCCAGCAGCTTAGGTTCTAGCGGAGTATCCTACGAGCAGTACTTC.

The CDR3 bases are TGCAGCGTGCGCCCCGGGTTAACGGGGGGCTACACCTTC. Protein sequence: CSVRPGLTGGYTF. The chain links TRBV29-1 to TRBJ1-2; D unresolved. The CDR3 length is 13 residues. V gave up 6 bases and J gave up 8 bases, with 19 bases separating them. Germline values: CDR1 SQVTM, CDR2 ANQGSEA.

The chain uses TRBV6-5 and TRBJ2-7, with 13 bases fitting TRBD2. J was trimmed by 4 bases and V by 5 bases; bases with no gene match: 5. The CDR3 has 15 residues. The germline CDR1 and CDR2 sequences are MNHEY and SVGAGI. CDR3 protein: CASSRTSGGIYEQYF. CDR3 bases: TGTGCCAGCAGTCGGACTAGCGGGGGAATTTACGAGCAGTACTTC.

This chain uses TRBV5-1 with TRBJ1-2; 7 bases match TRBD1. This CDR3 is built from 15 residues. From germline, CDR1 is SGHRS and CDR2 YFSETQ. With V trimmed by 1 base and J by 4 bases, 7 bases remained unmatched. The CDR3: CASSLRGRGTYGYTF. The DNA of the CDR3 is TGCGCCAGCAGCTTGCGAGGCAGGGGGACCTATGGCTACACCTTC.

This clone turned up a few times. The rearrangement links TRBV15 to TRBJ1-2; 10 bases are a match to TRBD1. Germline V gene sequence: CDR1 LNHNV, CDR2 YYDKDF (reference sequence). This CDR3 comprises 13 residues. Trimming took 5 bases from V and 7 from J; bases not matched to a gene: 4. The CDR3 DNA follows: TGTGCCACCAGCTATAGGACAGGGGGTGGCTACACCTTC. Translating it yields CATSYRTGGGYTF.

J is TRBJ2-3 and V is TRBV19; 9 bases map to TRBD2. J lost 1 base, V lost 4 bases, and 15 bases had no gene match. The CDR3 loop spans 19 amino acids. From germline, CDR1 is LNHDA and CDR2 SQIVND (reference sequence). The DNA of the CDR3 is TGTGCCAGTAGTAGCCCCCCCCTCAGCGGGGGGCCCCGCACAGATACGCAGTATTTT. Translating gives CASSSPPLSGGPRTDTQYF.

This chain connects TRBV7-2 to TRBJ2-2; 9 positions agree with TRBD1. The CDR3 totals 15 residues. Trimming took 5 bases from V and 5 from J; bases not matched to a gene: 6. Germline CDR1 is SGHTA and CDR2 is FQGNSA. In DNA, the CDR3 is TGTGCCAGCAGCCTTGACAGGGGGTCTACCGGGGAGCTGTTTTTT. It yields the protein CASSLDRGSTGELFF. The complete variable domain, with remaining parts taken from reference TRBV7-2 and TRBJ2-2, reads GAGVSQSPSNKVTEKGKDVELRCDPISGHTALYWYRQSLGQGLEFLIYFQGNSAPDKSGLPSDRFSAERTGGSVSTLTIQRTQQEDSAVYLCASSLDRGSTGELFFGEGSRLTVL.

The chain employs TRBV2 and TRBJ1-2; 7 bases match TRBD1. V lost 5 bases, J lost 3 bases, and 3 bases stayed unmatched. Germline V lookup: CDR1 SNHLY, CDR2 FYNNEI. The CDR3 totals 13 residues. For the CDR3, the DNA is TGTGCCAGCAGTAAAGACAGGGACTATGGCTACACCTTC. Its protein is CASSKDRDYGYTF. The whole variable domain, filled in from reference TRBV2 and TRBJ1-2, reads EPEVTQTPSHQVTQMGQEVILRCVPISNHLYFYWYRQILGQKVEFLVSFYNNEISEKSEIFDDQFSVERPDGSNFTLKIRSTKLEDSAMYFCASSKDRDYGYTFGSGTRLTVV.

For the CDR3, the DNA is TGTGCCAGCAGTAAACATAGGACAGGAAACTATGGCTACACCTTC. This codes for CASSKHRTGNYGYTF. The chain combines TRBV6-5 with TRBJ1-2, with 7 positions matching TRBD1. The germline V gene has CDR1 MNHEY and CDR2 SVGAGI. V gave up 5 bases and J gave up 2 bases; unmatched junction bases: 8. CDR3 size: 15 residues.

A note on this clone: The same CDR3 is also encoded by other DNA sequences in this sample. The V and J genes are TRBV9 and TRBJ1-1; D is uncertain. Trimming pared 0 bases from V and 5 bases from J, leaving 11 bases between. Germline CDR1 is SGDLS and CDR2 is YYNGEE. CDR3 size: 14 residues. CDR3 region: CASSVGGLGTEAFF. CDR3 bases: TGTGCCAGCAGCGTAGGAGGGCTGGGTACTGAAGCTTTCTTT.

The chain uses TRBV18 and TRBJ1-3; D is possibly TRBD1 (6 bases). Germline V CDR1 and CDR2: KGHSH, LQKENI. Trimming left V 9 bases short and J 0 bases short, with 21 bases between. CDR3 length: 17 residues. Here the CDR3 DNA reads TGTGCCAGTTCGCTTTCAGGGGAACGAGGCTCTGGAAACACCATATATTTT. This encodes CASSLSGERGSGNTIYF.

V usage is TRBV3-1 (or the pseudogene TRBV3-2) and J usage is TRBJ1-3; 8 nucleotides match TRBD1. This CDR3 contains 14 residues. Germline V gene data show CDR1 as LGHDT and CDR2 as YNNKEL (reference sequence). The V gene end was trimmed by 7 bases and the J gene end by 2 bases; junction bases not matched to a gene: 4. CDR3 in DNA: TGTGCCAGCACCCAGGGGGCAACTGGAAACACCATATATTTT. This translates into CASTQGATGNTIYF.

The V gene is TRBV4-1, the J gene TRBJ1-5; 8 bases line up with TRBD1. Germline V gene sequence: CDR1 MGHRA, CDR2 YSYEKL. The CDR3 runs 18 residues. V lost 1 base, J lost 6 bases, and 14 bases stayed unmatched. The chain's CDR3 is CASSQGPPLTGGIQPQHF. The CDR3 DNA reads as TGCGCCAGCAGCCAAGGGCCCCCGCTAACAGGGGGTATTCAGCCCCAGCATTTT.

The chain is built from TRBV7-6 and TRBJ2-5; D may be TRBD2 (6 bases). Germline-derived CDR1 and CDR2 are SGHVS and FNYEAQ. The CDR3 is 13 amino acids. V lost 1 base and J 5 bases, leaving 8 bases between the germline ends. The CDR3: CASSLDGGETQYF. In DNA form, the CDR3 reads TGTGCCAGCAGCTTAGATGGGGGGGAGACCCAGTACTTC. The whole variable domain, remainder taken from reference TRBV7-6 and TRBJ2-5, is GAGVSQSPRYKVTKRGQDVALRCDPISGHVSLYWYRQALGQGPEFLTYFNYEAQQDKSGLPNDRFSAERPEGSISTLTIQRTEQRDSAMYRCASSLDGGETQYFGPGTRLLVL.

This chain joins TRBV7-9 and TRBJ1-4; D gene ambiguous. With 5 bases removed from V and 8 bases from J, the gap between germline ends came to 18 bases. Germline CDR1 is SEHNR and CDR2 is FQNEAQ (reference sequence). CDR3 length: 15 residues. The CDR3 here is CASSPPTAGGEKLFF. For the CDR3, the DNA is TGTGCCAGCAGCCCTCCCACAGCGGGTGGCGAAAAACTGTTTTTT.

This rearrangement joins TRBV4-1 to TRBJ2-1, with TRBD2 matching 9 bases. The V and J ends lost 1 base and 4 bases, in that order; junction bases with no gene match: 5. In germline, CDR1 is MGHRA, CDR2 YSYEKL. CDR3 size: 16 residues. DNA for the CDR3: TGCGCCAGCAGCCAAGCGGTCACTAGCGGGTACAATGAGCAGTTCTTC. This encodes CASSQAVTSGYNEQFF.

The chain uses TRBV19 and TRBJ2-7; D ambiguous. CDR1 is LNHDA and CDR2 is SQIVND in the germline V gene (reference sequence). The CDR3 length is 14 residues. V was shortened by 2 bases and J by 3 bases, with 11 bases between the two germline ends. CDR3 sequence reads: CASSISSPGYEQYF. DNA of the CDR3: TGTGCCAGTAGTATATCTTCCCCCGGCTACGAGCAGTACTTC.

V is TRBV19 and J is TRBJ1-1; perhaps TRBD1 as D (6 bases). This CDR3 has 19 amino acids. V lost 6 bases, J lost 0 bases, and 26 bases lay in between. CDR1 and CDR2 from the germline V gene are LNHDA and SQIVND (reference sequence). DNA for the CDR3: TGTGCCAGTAGACTTGAGGGCAGGGGCGGTTATGTACTGAACACTGAAGCTTTCTTT. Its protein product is CASRLEGRGGYVLNTEAFF.

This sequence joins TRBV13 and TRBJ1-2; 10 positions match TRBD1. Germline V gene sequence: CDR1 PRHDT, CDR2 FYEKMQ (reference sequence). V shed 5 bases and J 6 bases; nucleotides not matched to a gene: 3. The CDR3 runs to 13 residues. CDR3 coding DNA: TGTGCCAGCAGCCTGGGGACAGGGGATGGCTACACCTTC. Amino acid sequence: CASSLGTGDGYTF.

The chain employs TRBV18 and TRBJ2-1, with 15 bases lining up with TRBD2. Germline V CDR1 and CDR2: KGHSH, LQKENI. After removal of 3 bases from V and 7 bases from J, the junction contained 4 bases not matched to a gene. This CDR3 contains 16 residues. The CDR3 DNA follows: TGTGCCAGCTCACCCCGGACTAGCGGGAGGGTGAATGAGCAGTTCTTC. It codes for CASSPRTSGRVNEQFF.

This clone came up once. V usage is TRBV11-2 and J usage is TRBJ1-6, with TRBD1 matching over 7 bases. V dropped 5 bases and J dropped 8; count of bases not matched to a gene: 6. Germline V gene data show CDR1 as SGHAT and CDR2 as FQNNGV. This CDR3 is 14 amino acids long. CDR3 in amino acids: CASSGTVRDSPLHF. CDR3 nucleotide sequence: TGTGCCAGCAGCGGGACAGTAAGAGATTCACCCCTCCACTTT.

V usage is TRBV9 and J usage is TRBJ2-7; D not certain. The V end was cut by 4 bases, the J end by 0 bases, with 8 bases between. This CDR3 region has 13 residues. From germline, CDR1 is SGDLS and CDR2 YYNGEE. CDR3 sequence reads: CASSPGLSYEQYF. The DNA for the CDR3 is TGTGCCAGCAGCCCCGGTCTCTCCTACGAGCAGTACTTC.

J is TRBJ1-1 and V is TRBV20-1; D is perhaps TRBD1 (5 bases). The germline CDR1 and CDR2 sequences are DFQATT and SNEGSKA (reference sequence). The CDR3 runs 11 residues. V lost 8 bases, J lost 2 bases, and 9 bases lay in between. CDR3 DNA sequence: TGCAGTTGCAGGGTTAACACTGAAGCTTTCTTT. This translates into CSCRVNTEAFF.

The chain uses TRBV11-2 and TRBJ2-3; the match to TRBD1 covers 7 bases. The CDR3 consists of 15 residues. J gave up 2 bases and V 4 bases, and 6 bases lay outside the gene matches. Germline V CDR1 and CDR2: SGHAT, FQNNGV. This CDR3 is CASSSGTVVTDTQYF. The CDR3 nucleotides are TGTGCCAGCAGCTCGGGGACAGTGGTCACAGATACGCAGTATTTT.

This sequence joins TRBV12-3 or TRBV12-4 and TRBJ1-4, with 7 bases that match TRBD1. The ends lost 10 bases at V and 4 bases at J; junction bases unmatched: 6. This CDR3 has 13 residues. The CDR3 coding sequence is TGTGCCACCTCCAGGGGGATTAATGAAAAACTGTTTTTT. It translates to CATSRGINEKLFF.

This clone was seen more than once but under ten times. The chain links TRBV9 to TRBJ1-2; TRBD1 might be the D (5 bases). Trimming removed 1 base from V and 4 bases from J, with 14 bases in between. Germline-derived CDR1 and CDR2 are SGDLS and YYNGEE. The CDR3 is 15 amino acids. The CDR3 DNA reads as TGTGCCAGCAGCGTATCGGCAGGGTACGTCTATGGCTACACCTTC. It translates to CASSVSAGYVYGYTF.

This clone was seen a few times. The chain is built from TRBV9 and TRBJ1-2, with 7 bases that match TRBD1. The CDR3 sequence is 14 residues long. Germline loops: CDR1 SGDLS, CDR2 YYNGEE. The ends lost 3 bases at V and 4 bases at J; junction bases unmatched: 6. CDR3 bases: TGTGCCAGCAGCGGAACCGGGACAGCCTATGGCTACACCTTC. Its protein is CASSGTGTAYGYTF. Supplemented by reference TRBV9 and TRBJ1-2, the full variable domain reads DSGVTQTPKHLITATGQRVTLRCSPRSGDLSVYWYQQSLDQGLQFLIQYYNGEERAKGNILERFSAQQFPDLHSELNLSSLELGDSALYFCASSGTGTAYGYTFGSGTRLTVV.

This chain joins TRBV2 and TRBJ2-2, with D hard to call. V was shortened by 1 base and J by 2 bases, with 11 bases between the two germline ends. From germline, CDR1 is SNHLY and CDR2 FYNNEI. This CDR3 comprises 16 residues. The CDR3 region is CASSEGHSPNTGELFF. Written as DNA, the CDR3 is TGTGCCAGCAGTGAAGGCCACAGTCCTAACACCGGGGAGCTGTTTTTT.